This TCR beta chain comes out of a study of cytomegalovirus exposure and HLA in healthy donors. Primers: 60 Vbeta forward and 13 Jbeta reverse. Measured with immunoSEQ multiplex PCR; TCRdb has only the in-frame clones, and not every one. The sample contains roughly 120,000 clones, around 74% of which appear only once. CDR1 is MDHEN and CDR2 is SYDVKM in the germline V gene. The CDR3 has 13 amino acids. The V and J genes are TRBV28 and TRBJ1-2; 7 bases line up with TRBD1. The specimen sequenced was PBMCs. The clonotype originates from a woman aged 18-30 years in good health and CMV-seronegative. CDR3 in DNA: TGTGCGAGTAGGGACAGCCCTAACTATGGCTACACCTTC. This translates into CASRDSPNYGYTF.